The clone carrying this TCR beta chain has ten or more counts. The target antigen is unknown. This sample stems from a study of liver allograft versus peripheral blood T cells. Study-wide background: Transplanted-liver T cell receptor repertoires were compared with recipients' peripheral blood repertoires.

Findings and caveats of the study: Repertoires of T cell receptors in liver allografts reportedly differed from peripheral blood repertoires.

A single record per CDR3 protein comes from TCRdb applying MiXCR to the reads. The table includes thousands of distinct CDR3 sequences, under 20% detected once. The CDR3 is made up of 15 amino acids. Trimming shortened V by 0 bases and J by 6 bases, and 13 bases separated the two germline ends. CDR1 is SGHDT and CDR2 is YYEEEE in the germline V gene. The source is a human patient who had a liver transplant. The graft donor may have given rise to some T cells. The chain combines TRBV5-6 with TRBJ1-5; D is ambiguous. The CDR3 sequence: CASSLGPGRGQPQHF. CDR3 sequence (DNA): TGTGCCAGCAGCTTGGGGCCGGGTCGGGGTCAGCCCCAGCATTTT.